A single sample gave rise to the 14 T cell receptor beta chains below, sequenced in a study of OX40 agonist ivuxolimab in advanced cancers. Libraries were prepared by immunoSEQ multiplex PCR; TCRdb keeps only in-frame clonotypes and omits some of them. The data contain roughly 18,000 clones, roughly 72% of them singletons. Sequencing used CD4+ or CD8+ T cells sorted from blood, obtained in a trial of the OX40 agonist ivuxolimab. The receptor set was obtained from an adult with an advanced solid tumor such as melanoma, head and neck, liver or kidney cancer.

The chain has TRBV5-4 and TRBJ2-1; 16 nucleotides align to TRBD2. The V gene end was trimmed by 3 bases and the J gene end by 5 bases; junction bases not matched to a gene: 11. The CDR3 has 19 amino acids. Germline CDR1 SGHNT, CDR2 YYREEE (reference sequence). This CDR3 reads CASSSPGLAGGQINNEQFF. The CDR3 DNA is TGTGCCAGCAGCTCACCGGGACTAGCGGGGGGGCAGATTAACAATGAGCAGTTCTTC. The full variable domain, completed using reference TRBV5-4 and TRBJ2-1, is ETGVTQSPTHLIKTRGQQVTLRCSSQSGHNTVSWYQQALGQGPQFIFQYYREEENGRGNFPPRFSGLQFPNYSSELNVNALELDDSALYLCASSSPGLAGGQINNEQFFGPGTRLTVL.

The rearrangement links TRBV19 to TRBJ1-2; perhaps TRBD1 as D (5 bases). The V and J ends lost 3 bases and 4 bases respectively, with 12 bases between them. The CDR3 is made up of 14 amino acids. Germline V lookup: CDR1 LNHDA, CDR2 SQIVND (reference sequence). CDR3 sequence reads: CASSIGAGRYGYTF. The CDR3 DNA sequence: TGTGCCAGTAGTATTGGGGCAGGTCGCTATGGCTACACCTTC.

This chain joins TRBV29-1 and TRBJ2-7, with D possibly TRBD2 on 6 matching bases. Germline values: CDR1 SQVTM, CDR2 ANQGSEA. The V and J ends lost 7 bases and 7 bases respectively, with 11 bases between them. This CDR3 spans 10 amino acids. This CDR3 reads CSAVAGEQYF. The CDR3 DNA sequence: TGCAGCGCTGTGGCGGGGGAGCAGTACTTC.

This rearrangement joins TRBV9 to TRBJ1-3; possible D gene TRBD1, 5 bases. V shed 1 base and J shed 1 base, with 9 bases lying between them. CDR3 length: 15 residues. Germline lookup yields CDR1 SGDLS and CDR2 YYNGEE. CDR3 loop: CASSVHSGSGNTIYF. The CDR3 DNA reads as TGTGCCAGCAGCGTACACTCAGGGTCTGGAAACACCATATATTTT.

The rearrangement links TRBV11-1 to TRBJ2-1; no clear D gene. CDR1 SGHAT and CDR2 FQDESV come from the germline V gene (reference sequence). Trimming shortened V by 5 bases and J by 7 bases, and 18 bases separated the two germline ends. The CDR3 covers 15 residues. The CDR3 loop reads CASSHPTHKENEQFF. The CDR3 DNA reads TGTGCCAGCAGCCATCCGACACACAAGGAGAATGAGCAGTTCTTC.

J is TRBJ2-1 and V is TRBV5-4, with 9 positions matching TRBD1. Germline V gives CDR1 SGHNT, CDR2 YYREEE (reference sequence). The CDR3 spans 13 residues. The ends lost 3 bases at V and 6 bases at J; junction bases unmatched: 1. The CDR3 sequence is CASSSTGGNEQFF. Here the CDR3 DNA reads TGTGCCAGCAGCTCGACAGGGGGCAATGAGCAGTTCTTC.

The CDR3 protein is CASSWTVNYGYTF. CDR3 DNA sequence: TGTGCCAGCAGTTGGACAGTGAACTATGGCTACACCTTC. The chain links TRBV27 to TRBJ1-2; possibly TRBD1 for D (6 bases). In germline, CDR1 is MNHEY, CDR2 SMNVEV (reference sequence). The CDR3 covers 13 residues. V was trimmed by 4 bases and J by 2 bases, leaving 8 bases between them.

The chain joins TRBV11-3 to TRBJ2-7; TRBD2 matches at 11 bases. The J segment lost 3 bases and the V segment lost 3 bases, leaving 7 bases of the junction unmatched. The V gene's germline CDR1 is SGHNT and CDR2 YENEEA. The CDR3 is 16 residues long. CDR3 region: CASSFLASGGLYEQYF. In DNA, the CDR3 is TGTGCCAGCAGCTTTTTGGCTAGCGGGGGGCTCTACGAGCAGTACTTC.

This clone was recorded only once. This sequence joins TRBV28 and TRBJ2-2; a weak D match, TRBD1 (8 bases). Germline CDR1 is MDHEN and CDR2 is SYDVKM. V lost 6 bases and J lost 5, with 16 bases in between. The CDR3 is 15 amino acids. CDR3 in amino acids: CASSLQGGWTGELFF. The DNA of the CDR3 is TGTGCCAGCAGCCTACAGGGGGGGTGGACCGGGGAGCTGTTTTTT.

The J gene is TRBJ2-7, the V gene TRBV6-6; D gene uncertain. Germline CDR1 is MNHNY and CDR2 is SVGAGI (reference sequence). V was shortened by 2 bases and J by 0 bases, with 11 bases between the two germline ends. The CDR3 is 15 residues long. The CDR3 DNA sequence: TGTGCCAGCAGTTACAATCCAGGATCCTCCTACGAGCAGTACTTC. The encoded protein is CASSYNPGSSYEQYF.

The chain employs TRBV4-2 and TRBJ1-2; the D is unclear. V was pared by 6 bases and J by 8 bases, with 19 bases between. The CDR3 is 14 residues long. Germline V CDR1 and CDR2: LGHNA, YNFKEQ. CDR3 bases: TGTGCCAGCAGTTACGAGAGAGACCTGAGAGGCTACACCTTC. It encodes CASSYERDLRGYTF.

V and J are TRBV13 and TRBJ2-7; D is perhaps TRBD2 (5 bases). Germline assignment: CDR1 PRHDT and CDR2 FYEKMQ (reference sequence). Trimming took off 4 bases at V and 0 bases at J, with 10 bases between the two ends. This CDR3 has 14 residues. The CDR3 here is CASSSGNPSYEQYF. In nucleotides, the CDR3 is TGTGCCAGCAGCTCCGGGAACCCCTCCTACGAGCAGTACTTC.

This clone is classed as medium-sized. The chain recombines TRBV5-6 with TRBJ2-5; 7 nucleotides match TRBD2. Germline assignment: CDR1 SGHDT and CDR2 YYEEEE. CDR3 size: 12 residues. V shed 6 bases, J shed 8 bases, and the junction held 7 bases outside the gene matches. The CDR3 loop is CASTWGGFTQYF. CDR3 bases: TGTGCCAGCACATGGGGGGGGTTCACCCAGTACTTC. The whole variable domain, filled in from reference TRBV5-6 and TRBJ2-5, reads DAGVTQSPTHLIKTRGQQVTLRCSPKSGHDTVSWYQQALGQGPQFIFQYYEEEERQRGNFPDRFSGHQFPNYSSELNVNALLLGDSALYLCASTWGGFTQYFGPGTRLLVL.

This clone is classed as medium-sized. This chain connects TRBV6-6 to TRBJ2-7; no clear D. This CDR3 contains 13 residues. V gave up 4 bases and J gave up 6 bases, with 13 bases separating them. The germline V gene has CDR1 MNHNY and CDR2 SVGAGI (reference sequence). The CDR3 bases are TGTGCCAGCAGTTGGGTGAACTTACGCGAGCAGTACTTC. It yields the protein CASSWVNLREQYF.